The next 23 T cell receptor beta chains were all read from a single sample in a study of cytomegalovirus exposure and HLA in healthy donors. It was with 60 Vbeta and 13 Jbeta primers that the PCR ran. Using immunoSEQ multiplex PCR, the repertoire was profiled, and TCRdb retains in-frame clones only, with some absent. Of more than 150,000 clones in the sample, approximately 82% were seen once. Sequencing was performed on PBMCs. These TCRs come from a woman between 40 and 55 years old in good health and CMV-seropositive.

In its sample, this clone was seen a few times. The rearrangement links TRBV7-9 to TRBJ1-5; D perhaps matches TRBD1 (6 bases). This CDR3 has 14 residues. The V gene's germline CDR1 is SEHNR and CDR2 FQNEAQ (reference sequence). Trimming shortened V by 3 bases and J by 6 bases, and 12 bases separated the two germline ends. CDR3 coding DNA: TGTGCCAGCAGCTTGGGGGGGGCTGGTCAGCCCCAGCATTTT. The encoded protein is CASSLGGAGQPQHF.

This clone was detected a few times. The chain is built from TRBV5-1 and TRBJ1-2; D is unresolved. Germline lookup yields CDR1 SGHRS and CDR2 YFSETQ. CDR3 size: 13 residues. The V end was cut by 4 bases, the J end by 2 bases, with 9 bases between. CDR3 protein: CASSTERNYGYTF. As DNA, the CDR3 is TGCGCCAGCAGCACCGAACGGAACTATGGCTACACCTTC.

About this clone: Sequence at one end of the junction differs from germline and may be a read error. Other DNA sequences in this specimen translate into the identical CDR3. Here the CDR3 DNA reads TGCAGTGCAAGAGCCGGGTACGAGCAGTACTTC. This codes for CSARAGYEQYF. The rearrangement joins TRBV20-1 to TRBJ2-7; D is undetermined. Germline CDR1 reads DFQATT; CDR2 reads SNEGSKA (reference sequence). The CDR3 runs 11 residues.

The chain recombines TRBV2 with TRBJ1-6, with TRBD1 matching 9 bases. Germline loops: CDR1 SNHLY, CDR2 FYNNEI. This CDR3 has 16 amino acids. V shed 5 bases and J 1 base; nucleotides not matched to a gene: 3. The CDR3 is CASSQDRGSYNSPLHF. The DNA of the CDR3 is TGTGCCAGCAGTCAGGACAGGGGTTCCTATAATTCACCCCTCCACTTT. Using reference TRBV2 and TRBJ1-6 for the parts outside the CDR3, the full variable domain is EPEVTQTPSHQVTQMGQEVILRCVPISNHLYFYWYRQILGQKVEFLVSFYNNEISEKSEIFDDQFSVERPDGSNFTLKIRSTKLEDSAMYFCASSQDRGSYNSPLHFGNGTRLTVT.

The genes are TRBV5-1 and TRBJ2-2, with 14 bases lining up with TRBD2. The V gene end was trimmed by 4 bases and the J gene end by 5 bases; junction bases not matched to a gene: 19. The CDR3 is 21 amino acids. Germline V gene sequence: CDR1 SGHRS, CDR2 YFSETQ. In nucleotides, the CDR3 is TGCGCCAGCAGCCCTAATCGAGAGGGGGCAGGGACTAGCGGGAGTACCGGGGAGCTGTTTTTT. Translated: CASSPNREGAGTSGSTGELFF.

The CDR3 DNA sequence: TGTGCCAGCTCCCACCGGGCAGGGGGCAACTATGGCTACACCTTC. Residues: CASSHRAGGNYGYTF. This chain joins TRBV18 and TRBJ1-2; TRBD1 aligns across 8 bases. The length of the CDR3 is 15 residues. Germline CDR1 KGHSH, CDR2 LQKENI. The ends lost 6 bases at V and 2 bases at J; junction bases unmatched: 8.

The J gene is TRBJ2-5, the V gene TRBV7-3; D is ambiguous. Germline values: CDR1 SGHTA, CDR2 FQGTGA. The CDR3 runs 13 residues. The V end was cut by 5 bases, the J end by 9 bases, with 16 bases between. The CDR3 sequence is CASSLSTEMAQYF. CDR3 sequence (DNA): TGTGCCAGCAGCCTGAGTACAGAGATGGCCCAGTACTTC.

This clone occurred a few times. The chain couples TRBV5-8 to TRBJ2-5, with 8 positions matching TRBD2. CDR3 length equals 18 residues. Germline V CDR1 and CDR2: SGHTS, YDEGEE. Trimming removed 3 bases from V and 0 bases from J; junction bases left unmatched: 13. CDR3 nucleotide sequence: TGTGCCAGCAGCTCAGGGAGAATAGCGGGACGGTACCAAGAGACCCAGTACTTC. As protein: CASSSGRIAGRYQETQYF.

This rearrangement joins TRBV5-1 to TRBJ2-3; tentatively, D is TRBD1 (6 bases). Trimming removed 4 bases at V and 6 bases at J, with 15 bases between. Per germline, CDR1 SGHRS and CDR2 YFSETQ. The length of the CDR3 is 14 residues. Here the CDR3 DNA reads TGCGCCAGCAGCAACCGACAGGAGTGGGATACGCAGTATTTT. Translation: CASSNRQEWDTQYF.

A few counts support this clone. The CDR3 loop reads CASSLGGPPSYNEQFF. The CDR3 DNA follows: TGTGCCAGCAGCTTGGGGGGGCCCCCATCCTACAATGAGCAGTTCTTC. J is TRBJ2-1 and V is TRBV5-4; D may be TRBD1 (6 bases). The CDR3 consists of 16 residues. Germline lookup yields CDR1 SGHNT and CDR2 YYREEE (reference sequence). V lost 0 bases and J 1 base, leaving 11 bases between the germline ends.

This clone has just a few counts. The chain couples TRBV6-1 to TRBJ2-2; tentative D call: TRBD1 (5 bases). The germline CDR1 and CDR2 sequences are MNHNS and SASEGT. This CDR3 region has 13 residues. V was clipped by 3 bases and J by 3 bases, with 5 bases between them. CDR3 nucleotides: TGTGCCAGCAGTGACAGGGACACCGGGGAGCTGTTTTTT. Its translation: CASSDRDTGELFF.

The chain carries TRBV5-6 and TRBJ2-3; tentative D call: TRBD1 (6 bases). V dropped 4 bases and J dropped 10 bases, with 28 bases sitting between them. The CDR3 loop spans 17 amino acids. Germline-derived CDR1 and CDR2 are SGHDT and YYEEEE. Written as DNA, the CDR3 is TGTGCCAGCAGCACCTACTCCGGGACACACTTGTCTGAGGCGCAGTATTTT. It yields the protein CASSTYSGTHLSEAQYF.

This sequence joins TRBV29-1 and TRBJ2-3; 9 positions match TRBD2. Trimming removed 8 bases from V and 3 bases from J; junction bases left unmatched: 15. Germline V gene lookup returns CDR1 SQVTM and CDR2 ANQGSEA. The CDR3 sequence is 16 residues long. CDR3 amino acids: CSSRSGVAGDTDTQYF. DNA for the CDR3: TGCAGCTCACGAAGTGGAGTAGCGGGAGATACAGATACGCAGTATTTT.

J is TRBJ2-1 and V is TRBV19, with 8 bases aligning to TRBD1. The CDR3 is 15 residues long. The V segment lost 5 bases and the J segment 5 bases; nucleotides outside the gene matches: 8. Germline loops: CDR1 LNHDA, CDR2 SQIVND (reference sequence). The CDR3 DNA sequence: TGTGCCAGTAGTGCGGAGGACAGGGTCAACAATGAGCAGTTCTTC. Residues: CASSAEDRVNNEQFF.

The rearrangement joins TRBV9 to TRBJ1-6; D gene ambiguous. Germline assignment: CDR1 SGDLS and CDR2 YYNGEE. V gave up 0 bases and J gave up 12 bases, with 19 bases separating them. The length of the CDR3 is 16 residues. This CDR3 is CASSVAMGGGGEPLHF. In nucleotides, the CDR3 is TGTGCCAGCAGCGTAGCTATGGGAGGTGGTGGGGAACCCCTCCACTTT.

The chain has TRBV9 and TRBJ2-1; weak D call: TRBD2 (5 bases). Trimming took 4 bases from V and 4 from J, leaving 15 bases between them. Germline lookup yields CDR1 SGDLS and CDR2 YYNGEE. This CDR3 spans 15 amino acids. In nucleotides, the CDR3 is TGTGCCAGCAGCCTAAAGCCCGGAGGATACAATGAGCAGTTCTTC. Amino acid sequence: CASSLKPGGYNEQFF.

The chain employs TRBV4-1 and TRBJ2-2; 7 bases are shared with TRBD2. Germline V gene data show CDR1 as MGHRA and CDR2 as YSYEKL. This CDR3 comprises 15 residues. V lost 4 bases to trimming and J lost 2 bases; unmatched junction nucleotides: 4. Written as DNA, the CDR3 is TGCGCCAGCAGCCTTGGCGGGAGTAACACCGGGGAGCTGTTTTTT. It translates to CASSLGGSNTGELFF.

This chain connects TRBV5-4 to TRBJ2-3; 13 positions match TRBD2. Germline assignment: CDR1 SGHNT and CDR2 YYREEE (reference sequence). Losses at the gene ends were 4 bases for V and 5 bases for J; bases not matched to a gene: 4. CDR3 length: 15 residues. The CDR3 loop reads CASSLGLAGEDTQYF. CDR3 DNA: TGTGCCAGCAGCCTAGGACTAGCGGGAGAAGATACGCAGTATTTT.

This clone has more than one count but fewer than ten. The genes are TRBV7-6 and TRBJ2-1; 11 bases map to TRBD2. The CDR3 is 14 amino acids. Unmatched junction bases numbered 4, after V lost 7 bases and J lost 5 bases. Looked up from germline, CDR1 is SGHVS and CDR2 is FNYEAQ. The CDR3 DNA is TGTGCCAGCACTCAACTAGCGGGAGACAATGAGCAGTTCTTC. Its protein is CASTQLAGDNEQFF.

The chain joins TRBV27 to TRBJ2-6, with unresolved D. This CDR3 has 16 residues. V was shortened by 1 base and J by 0 bases, with 7 bases between the two germline ends. Germline loops: CDR1 MNHEY, CDR2 SMNVEV (reference sequence). As DNA, the CDR3 is TGTGCCAGCAGTTTATGGGCACACTCTGGGGCCAACGTCCTGACTTTC. Translated, it gives CASSLWAHSGANVLTF.

This sequence joins TRBV28 and TRBJ2-6, with D perhaps matching TRBD2 (7 bases). The germline gives CDR1 MDHEN, CDR2 SYDVKM. This CDR3 has 16 amino acids. Between the trimmed V and J ends, which lost 6 bases and 2 bases, there was a span of 14 bases. DNA of the CDR3: TGTGCCAGCAGCCCGGGGGGCGTAGCTGGGGCCAACGTCCTGACTTTC. Residues: CASSPGGVAGANVLTF. The full variable domain, completed using reference TRBV28 and TRBJ2-6, is DVKVTQSSRYLVKRTGEKVFLECVQDMDHENMFWYRQDPGLGLRLIYFSYDVKMKEKGDIPEGYSVSREKKERFSLILESASTNQTSMYLCASSPGGVAGANVLTFGAGSRLTVL.

This clone was counted a single time. The V and J genes are TRBV19 and TRBJ2-1; 9 bases are a match to TRBD2. Germline V lookup: CDR1 LNHDA, CDR2 SQIVND (reference sequence). The length of the CDR3 is 15 residues. The junction had 4 bases not matched to a gene; V was cut back by 4 bases and J by 3 bases. CDR3 protein: CASSKSTSGYNEQFF. DNA of the CDR3: TGTGCCAGTAGTAAGTCGACTAGCGGCTACAATGAGCAGTTCTTC.

The rearrangement links TRBV4-2 to TRBJ2-7, with 8 bases matching TRBD1. The length of the CDR3 is 15 residues. Trimming cost V 0 bases and J 2 bases; bases outside gene matches: 3. Germline CDR1 and CDR2: LGHNA and YNFKEQ. Here the CDR3 reads CASSQDMGQAYEQYF. DNA for the CDR3: TGTGCCAGCAGCCAAGATATGGGACAGGCCTACGAGCAGTACTTC.